This paragraph reports one T cell receptor beta chain. The CDR3 length is 16 residues. Trimming removed 4 bases at V and 2 bases at J, with 17 bases between. CDR1 and CDR2 from the germline V gene are SGHNT and YYREEE (reference sequence). Data came from immunoSEQ multiplex PCR; TCRdb stores just in-frame clones and leaves some out. The sample includes 57,000 or so clones, 70% to 80% seen only once; the top ten take about 0.42%. This sample is part of a study of siplizumab effects on memory and regulatory T cells. The chain employs TRBV5-4 and TRBJ2-3, with D hard to call. Sequencing was done on a sample of memory CD4+ T cells sorted from blood. The receptor's source is a human donor in good health. CDR3 nucleotides: TGTGCCAGCAGCCTCAGGACCAGTTCTAACACAGATACGCAGTATTTT. Translation gives CASSLRTSSNTDTQYF.